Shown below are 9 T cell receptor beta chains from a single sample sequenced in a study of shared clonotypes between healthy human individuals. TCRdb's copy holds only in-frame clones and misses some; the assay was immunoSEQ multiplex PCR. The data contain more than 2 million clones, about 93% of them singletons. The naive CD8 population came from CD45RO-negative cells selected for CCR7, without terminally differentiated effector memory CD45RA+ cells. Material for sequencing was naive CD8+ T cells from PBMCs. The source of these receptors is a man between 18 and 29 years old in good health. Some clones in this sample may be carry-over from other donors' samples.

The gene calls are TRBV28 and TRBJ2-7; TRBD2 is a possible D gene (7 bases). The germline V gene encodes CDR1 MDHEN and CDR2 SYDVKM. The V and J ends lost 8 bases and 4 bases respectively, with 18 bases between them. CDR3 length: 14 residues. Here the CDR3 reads CASSSGGQFYEQYF. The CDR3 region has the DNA TGTGCCAGCTCTTCGGGGGGACAATTTTACGAGCAGTACTTC. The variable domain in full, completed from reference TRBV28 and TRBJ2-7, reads DVKVTQSSRYLVKRTGEKVFLECVQDMDHENMFWYRQDPGLGLRLIYFSYDVKMKEKGDIPEGYSVSREKKERFSLILESASTNQTSMYLCASSSGGQFYEQYFGPGTRLTVT.

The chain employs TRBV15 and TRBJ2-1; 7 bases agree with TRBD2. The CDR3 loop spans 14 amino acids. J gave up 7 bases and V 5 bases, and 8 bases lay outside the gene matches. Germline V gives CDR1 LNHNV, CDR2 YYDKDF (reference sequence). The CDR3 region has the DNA TGTGCCACCAGCGGGGACTATGAACTAAATGAGCAGTTCTTC. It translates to CATSGDYELNEQFF.

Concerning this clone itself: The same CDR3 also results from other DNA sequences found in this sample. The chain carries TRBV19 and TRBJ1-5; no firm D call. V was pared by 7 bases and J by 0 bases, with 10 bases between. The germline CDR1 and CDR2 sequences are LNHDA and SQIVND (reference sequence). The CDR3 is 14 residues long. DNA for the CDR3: TGTGCCAGTATGATACGGGATAGCAATCAGCCCCAGCATTTT. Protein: CASMIRDSNQPQHF.

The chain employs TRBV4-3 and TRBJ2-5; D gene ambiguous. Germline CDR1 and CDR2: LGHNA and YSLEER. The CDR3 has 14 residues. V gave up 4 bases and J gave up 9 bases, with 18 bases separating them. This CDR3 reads CASSPTSWARSQYF. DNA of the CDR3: TGCGCCAGCAGCCCTACCTCCTGGGCGCGGTCCCAGTACTTC.

CDR3 in amino acids: CASSLNIGDGGSTDTQYF. CDR3 in DNA: TGTGCCAGCAGCTTAAATATCGGGGATGGGGGTTCGACAGATACGCAGTATTTT. The rearrangement links TRBV7-9 to TRBJ2-3; D tentatively fits TRBD1 or TRBD2 (5 bases each). Trimming left V 2 bases short and J 3 bases short, with 21 bases between. The CDR3 is 18 residues long. The germline V gene encodes CDR1 SEHNR and CDR2 FQNEAQ (reference sequence).

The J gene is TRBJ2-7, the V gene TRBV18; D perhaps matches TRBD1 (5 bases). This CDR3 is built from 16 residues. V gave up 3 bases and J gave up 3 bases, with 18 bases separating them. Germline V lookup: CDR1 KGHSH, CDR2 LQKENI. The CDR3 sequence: CASSPLRGAPSYEQYF. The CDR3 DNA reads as TGTGCCAGCTCACCGCTAAGGGGCGCCCCAAGCTACGAGCAGTACTTC.

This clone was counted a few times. CDR3 region: CASSEGSFDYGYTF. The CDR3 DNA reads as TGTGCCAGCAGCGAGGGTAGTTTCGATTATGGCTACACCTTC. The chain has TRBV9 and TRBJ1-2; D unclear. This CDR3 has 14 residues. Between the trimmed V and J ends, which lost 3 bases and 5 bases, there was a span of 14 bases. Germline CDR1 reads SGDLS; CDR2 reads YYNGEE. The variable domain in full, with the rest retrieved from reference TRBV9 and TRBJ1-2, is DSGVTQTPKHLITATGQRVTLRCSPRSGDLSVYWYQQSLDQGLQFLIQYYNGEERAKGNILERFSAQQFPDLHSELNLSSLELGDSALYFCASSEGSFDYGYTFGSGTRLTVV.

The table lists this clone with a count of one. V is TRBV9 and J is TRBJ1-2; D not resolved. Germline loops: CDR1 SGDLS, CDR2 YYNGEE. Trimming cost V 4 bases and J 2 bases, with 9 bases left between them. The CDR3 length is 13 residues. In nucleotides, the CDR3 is TGTGCCAGCAGCAGAACACCGAACTATGGCTACACCTTC. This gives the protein CASSRTPNYGYTF.

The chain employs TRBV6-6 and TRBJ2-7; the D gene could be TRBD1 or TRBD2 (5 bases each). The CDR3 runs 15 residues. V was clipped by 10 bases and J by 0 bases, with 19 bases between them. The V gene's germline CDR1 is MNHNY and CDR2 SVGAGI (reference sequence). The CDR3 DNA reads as TGTGCCACCAGCCCCGGGACGGCAAGCTCCTACGAGCAGTACTTC. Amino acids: CATSPGTASSYEQYF.